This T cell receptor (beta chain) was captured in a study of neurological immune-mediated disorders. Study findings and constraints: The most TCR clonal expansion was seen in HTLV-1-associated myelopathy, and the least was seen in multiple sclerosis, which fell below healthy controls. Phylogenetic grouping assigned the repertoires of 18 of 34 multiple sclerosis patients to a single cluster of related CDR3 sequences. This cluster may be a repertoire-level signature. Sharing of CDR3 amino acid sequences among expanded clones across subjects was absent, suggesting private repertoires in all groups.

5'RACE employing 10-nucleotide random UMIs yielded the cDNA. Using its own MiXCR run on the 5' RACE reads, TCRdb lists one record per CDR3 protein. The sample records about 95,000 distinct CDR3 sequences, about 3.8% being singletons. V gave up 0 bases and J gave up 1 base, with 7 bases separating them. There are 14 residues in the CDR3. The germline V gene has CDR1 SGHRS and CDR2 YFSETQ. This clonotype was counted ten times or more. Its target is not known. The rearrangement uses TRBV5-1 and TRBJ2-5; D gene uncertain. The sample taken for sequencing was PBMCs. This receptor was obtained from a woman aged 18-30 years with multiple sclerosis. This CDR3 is CASSLGGIQETQYF. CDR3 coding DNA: TGCGCCAGCAGCTTGGGGGGAATCCAAGAGACCCAGTACTTC.